This T cell receptor beta chain was retrieved from a study of T-cell memory formation after mild COVID-19. General observations from the study: The study found balanced CD4/CD8 in clones contracting day 15 to 85 and a CD4+ lean in later expanders.

In germline, CDR1 is SGDLS, CDR2 YYNGEE. This CDR3 comprises 18 residues. With 1 base clipped from V and 0 bases from J, the junction kept 9 bases outside the gene matches. Via MiXCR, TCRdb re-called the 5' RACE reads, giving one row per CDR3 protein. This table has roughly 350,000 distinct CDR3 sequences, 25% to 30% appearing once. Concerning this clonotype itself: The target antigen is unknown.

The source of this sequence is an adult woman who had mild COVID-19 (a few samples of this study predate the infection). Cell type and time point are not known. V is TRBV9 and J is TRBJ2-3; TRBD2 agrees at 9 bases. The material sequenced was PBMCs or a T cell subset sorted from them (not recorded which). The CDR3 nucleotides read TGTGCCAGCAGCGTAATGGGTAGCGGGGGCCTTAGCACAGATACGCAGTATTTT. Translation gives CASSVMGSGGLSTDTQYF. Full variable domain (outside the CDR3, taken from reference TRBV9 and TRBJ2-3): DSGVTQTPKHLITATGQRVTLRCSPRSGDLSVYWYQQSLDQGLQFLIQYYNGEERAKGNILERFSAQQFPDLHSELNLSSLELGDSALYFCASSVMGSGGLSTDTQYFGPGTRLTVL.